This TCR beta chain was captured in a study of blood T cell repertoires in COVID-19. This CDR3 has 14 residues. V lost 4 bases, J lost 5 bases, and 5 bases stayed unmatched. The V gene's germline CDR1 is MRHNA and CDR2 SNTAGT. The participants were between about 18 and 89 years old and came from under 25 US areas. Cohort allocation depended upon clinical history that participants reported. Original processing notes: Estimation of nucleated cell counts was performed using reference gene primer amplification. Some clones are missing from TCRdb's copy, which holds only in-frame ones; the method was immunoSEQ multiplex PCR. Clone size and the V and J calls come from that table; the DNA yielded D and trimming. The sample lists tens of thousands of clones, around 89% occurring once.

The clonotype comes from a woman aged 50 to 65 with acute COVID-19. What was sequenced was PBMCs or T cells enriched from blood (not recorded which). V is TRBV6-4 and J is TRBJ1-2; 9 bases fit TRBD1. The chain's CDR3 is CASSAGTGRYGYTF. CDR3 sequence (DNA): TGTGCCAGCAGTGCTGGGACAGGGCGATATGGCTACACCTTC.